A selection of T cell receptor beta chains follows, all from one sample in a study of a mutant IDH1 vaccine in newly diagnosed glioma. These receptors have no identified antigens. Some clones are missing from TCRdb's copy, which holds only in-frame ones; the method was immunoSEQ multiplex PCR. The repertoire holds roughly 120,000 clones, with about four fifths as singletons. Source: PBMCs, taken from a glioma patient whose treatment included an IDH1 peptide vaccine. The origin of the receptors is a middle-aged man with glioma. Each CDR3 is given with its conserved first and last residue. A D gene is named only where the DNA matches it firmly. Not every row has a clone size; where given, it reads once, few, many or a size class.

d_gene	abundance	v_gene	j_gene	CDR3aa	CDR3nt
TRBD1	NA	TRBV12-5	TRBJ1-5	CASGWASGTALADQPQHF	TGTGCTAGTGGTTGGGCCTCCGGGACAGCTTTAGCGGATCAGCCCCAGCATTTT
NA	few	TRBV6-6	TRBJ1-1	CASTPPGTVNTEAFF	TGTGCCAGCACTCCGCCCGGGACGGTGAACACTGAAGCTTTCTTT
NA	NA	TRBV6-5	TRBJ1-1	CASSYRQNTEAFF	TGTGCCAGCAGTTACCGCCAGAACACTGAAGCTTTCTTT
NA	once	TRBV12-5	TRBJ1-6	CASGLHTLGRARNSPLHF	TGTGCTAGTGGTTTACATACCCTGGGGAGGGCACGGAATTCACCCCTCCACTTT
NA	few	TRBV7-9	TRBJ2-2	CASSNRQTGELFF	TGTGCCAGCAGCAATAGACAGACCGGGGAGCTGTTTTTT
NA	NA	TRBV6-5	TRBJ2-1	CASRNRWDYNEQFF	TGTGCCAGCAGGAACAGGTGGGACTACAATGAGCAGTTCTTC
TRBD2	NA	TRBV9	TRBJ2-2	CASSATSGVYTGELFF	TGTGCCAGCAGCGCTACTAGCGGGGTTTACACCGGGGAGCTGTTTTTT
NA	NA	TRBV4-3	TRBJ2-3	CASSQDDTNTQYF	TGCGCCAGCAGCCAAGATGACACAAATACGCAGTATTTT
TRBD2	NA	TRBV2	TRBJ2-1	CASSGTWGSGRGSSYNEQFF	TGTGCCAGCAGTGGAACGTGGGGTAGCGGGAGGGGGAGCTCCTACAATGAGCAGTTCTTC
TRBD2	NA	TRBV9	TRBJ2-5	CASSVAGDPAGGLETQYF	TGTGCCAGCAGCGTAGCTGGGGATCCAGCGGGAGGCTTGGAGACCCAGTACTTC
NA	NA	TRBV5-6	TRBJ2-2	CASSLVLNTGELFF	TGTGCCAGCAGCTTGGTGTTGAACACCGGGGAGCTGTTTTTT
TRBD2	NA	TRBV30	TRBJ2-1	CAYLQGTSGYNEQFF	TGTGCCTACCTCCAGGGGACTAGCGGATACAATGAGCAGTTCTTC
NA	once	TRBV27	TRBJ2-7	CATSAIGYEQYF	TGTGCCACCTCGGCTATAGGCTACGAGCAGTACTTC
NA	NA	TRBV7-9	TRBJ2-5	CASSFIGQEQSETQYF	TGTGCCAGCAGCTTCATCGGGCAGGAACAATCGGAGACCCAGTACTTC
NA	NA	TRBV7-9	TRBJ2-2	CASSHGYTGELFF	TGTGCCAGCAGCCATGGGTACACCGGGGAGCTGTTTTTT
TRBD2	NA	TRBV6-4	TRBJ2-3	CASSVEAGEGTDTQYF	TGTGCCAGCAGTGTAGAAGCGGGAGAAGGCACAGATACGCAGTATTTT
NA	NA	TRBV25-1	TRBJ2-7	CASSEYPGKGYLYEQYF	TGTGCCAGCAGTGAATACCCTGGGAAGGGATACCTCTACGAGCAGTACTTC
NA	NA	TRBV9	TRBJ1-5	CASSVDSSNQPQHF	TGTGCCAGCAGCGTAGACAGTAGCAATCAGCCCCAGCATTTT
TRBD1	once	TRBV9	TRBJ1-3	CASSVDEGAGNTIYF	TGTGCCAGCAGCGTAGACGAGGGGGCAGGAAACACCATATATTTT
NA	NA	TRBV15	TRBJ1-2	CATSRDTDQARRHYGYTF	TGTGCCACCAGCAGGGACACTGATCAGGCACGCCGCCACTATGGCTACACCTTC
TRBD1	NA	TRBV25-1	TRBJ2-5	CASSDRDREQETQYF	TGTGCCAGCAGTGACCGGGACAGGGAGCAAGAGACCCAGTACTTC
TRBD1	NA	TRBV19	TRBJ2-4	CASNNRGPKNIQYF	TGTGCCAGTAATAACAGGGGACCTAAAAACATTCAGTACTTC
NA	NA	TRBV7-9	TRBJ2-3	CASSYSRGADTQYF	TGTGCCAGCAGCTACAGCAGGGGCGCAGATACGCAGTATTTT
TRBD1	NA	TRBV2	TRBJ1-1	CASSPRRQGYTEAFF	TGTGCCAGCAGTCCCAGGAGACAGGGATATACTGAAGCTTTCTTT
NA	NA	TRBV23-1	TRBJ1-1	CASRRGTMNTEAFF	TGCGCCAGCAGACGAGGGACTATGAACACTGAAGCTTTCTTT
TRBD1	NA	TRBV6-1	TRBJ2-7	CATCSLDRAREQYF	TGTGCCACCTGCTCCTTGGACAGGGCTCGCGAGCAGTACTTC
NA	NA	TRBV4-3	TRBJ2-3	CASSQRDSADTQYF	TGCGCCAGCAGCCAACGGGACTCAGCAGATACGCAGTATTTT
NA	NA	TRBV28	TRBJ2-7	CASSSGGDEQYF	TGTGCCAGCAGTTCCGGGGGCGACGAGCAGTACTTC
TRBD2	NA	TRBV19	TRBJ2-5	CASSPWTSGGETQYF	TGTGCCAGTAGTCCTTGGACTAGCGGGGGGGAGACCCAGTACTTC
TRBD1	once	TRBV30	TRBJ1-6	CAWTAGTGSNSPLHF	TGTGCCTGGACAGCCGGGACAGGGTCTAATTCACCCCTCCACTTT
TRBD1	NA	TRBV30	TRBJ2-7	CAWSEKGGVYEQYF	TGTGCCTGGAGCGAAAAAGGGGGCGTTTACGAGCAGTACTTC
TRBD2	NA	TRBV5-6	TRBJ2-1	CASSSPFGGSTYNEQFF	TGTGCCAGCAGCTCCCCTTTCGGCGGGAGTACTTACAATGAGCAGTTCTTC
TRBD2	few	TRBV5-5	TRBJ2-3	CASSQGEASGRLSTDTQYF	TGTGCCAGCAGCCAAGGGGAGGCTAGCGGGAGGTTGAGCACAGATACGCAGTATTTT
NA	NA	TRBV2	TRBJ2-1	CASSPGSREFF	TGTGCCAGCAGTCCAGGGTCCCGGGAGTTCTTC
NA	NA	TRBV21-1	TRBJ2-7	CASKLRDLRSLQYF	TGTGCCAGCAAGCTCAGGGACCTCAGGAGCCTGCAGTACTTC
NA	NA	TRBV6-1	TRBJ1-5	CASSEAKPQHF	TGTGCCAGCAGTGAAGCAAAGCCCCAGCATTTT
NA	few	TRBV2	TRBJ1-4	CASSDDTFGELFF	TGTGCCAGCAGTGACGACACCTTTGGGGAACTGTTTTTT